Presented here are 19 T cell receptor beta chains from one specimen sequenced in a study of blood T cell repertoires in COVID-19 (TCRdb year 2020). Library generation was performed with the immunoSEQ multiplex PCR assay. TCRdb holds this immuneACCESS table with in-frame rearrangements only. Some clones are missing; in checked studies, unresolved V genes explain under half, and the rest has no known cause. This sample lists about 120,000 clones; about 79% were detected once. Of the sample, approximately 5% falls within the top ten clones. The source material was peripheral blood. The receptors were gathered from a woman aged 70-85 years with acute or convalescent COVID-19.

The chain links TRBV5-4 to TRBJ2-5; the D gene is possibly TRBD2 (5 bases). V lost 4 bases, J lost 1 base, and 11 bases lay in between. This CDR3 has 14 residues. Germline-derived CDR1 and CDR2 are SGHNT and YYREEE (reference sequence). Here the CDR3 DNA reads TGTGCCAGCAGCGACCGACTATTCCAAGAGACCCAGTACTTC. Translation: CASSDRLFQETQYF.

This CDR3 is CASNQVGAYNEQFF. CDR3 sequence (DNA): TGTGCCAGTAACCAAGTAGGGGCCTACAATGAGCAGTTCTTC. This sequence joins TRBV19 and TRBJ2-1, with D perhaps matching TRBD1 (5 bases). Trimming removed 7 bases from V and 2 bases from J, with 12 bases in between. Germline V gene lookup returns CDR1 LNHDA and CDR2 SQIVND (reference sequence). The CDR3 contains 14 residues.

V usage is TRBV7-2 and J usage is TRBJ1-6; 9 nucleotides match TRBD1. The CDR3 has 15 residues. Looked up from germline, CDR1 is SGHTA and CDR2 is FQGNSA. The junction had 7 bases not matched to a gene; V was cut back by 5 bases and J by 8 bases. CDR3 residues: CASSRQGEAHSPLHF. The CDR3, as DNA: TGTGCCAGCAGCAGACAGGGGGAGGCTCATTCACCCCTCCACTTT. Using reference TRBV7-2 and TRBJ1-6 for the parts outside the CDR3, the full variable domain is GAGVSQSPSNKVTEKGKDVELRCDPISGHTALYWYRQSLGQGLEFLIYFQGNSAPDKSGLPSDRFSAERTGGSVSTLTIQRTQQEDSAVYLCASSRQGEAHSPLHFGNGTRLTVT.

The CDR3 sequence is CASSLDTGRNIQYF. CDR3 nucleotide sequence: TGTGCCAGCAGCTTAGACACAGGTCGTAACATTCAGTACTTC. This sequence joins TRBV7-2 and TRBJ2-4; maybe TRBD1 (5 bases). The CDR3 extends over 14 amino acids. Germline values: CDR1 SGHTA, CDR2 FQGNSA. Trimming shortened V by 1 base and J by 7 bases, and 11 bases separated the two germline ends.

This clone was seen a handful of times. The J gene is TRBJ2-5, the V gene TRBV9; TRBD1 aligns across 9 bases. V trimming: 4 bases; J trimming: 3 bases; junction bases outside the gene matches: 10. Germline V CDR1 and CDR2: SGDLS, YYNGEE. The CDR3 is 16 amino acids. The CDR3 sequence: CASSTRPGTGKETQYF. The CDR3 DNA reads TGTGCCAGCAGCACTCGCCCCGGGACAGGGAAAGAGACCCAGTACTTC.

The gene calls are TRBV19 and TRBJ1-3, with D unclear. Germline V gene sequence: CDR1 LNHDA, CDR2 SQIVND (reference sequence). V was shortened by 3 bases and J by 0 bases, with 12 bases between the two germline ends. The CDR3 loop spans 16 amino acids. The CDR3 DNA is TGTGCCAGTAGTATTCAGAGGACTGCCTCTGGAAACACCATATATTTT. It translates to CASSIQRTASGNTIYF.

The rearrangement links TRBV3-1 (or the pseudogene TRBV3-2) to TRBJ2-2; D is uncertain. From germline, CDR1 is LGHDT and CDR2 YNNKEL (reference sequence). This CDR3 comprises 14 residues. V dropped 7 bases and J dropped 1 base, with 10 bases sitting between them. CDR3 in amino acids: CASTPPKNTGELFF. The DNA of the CDR3 is TGTGCCAGCACCCCACCTAAGAACACCGGGGAGCTGTTTTTT.

The gene calls are TRBV14 and TRBJ1-3; D gene unclear. Trimming shortened V by 5 bases and J by 4 bases, and 12 bases separated the two germline ends. CDR1 and CDR2 (germline): SGHDN, FVKESK. The CDR3 runs to 14 residues. CDR3 amino acids: CASSEPGLGNTIYF. The CDR3 region has the DNA TGTGCCAGCAGCGAACCCGGACTCGGAAACACCATATATTTT. Full variable domain (rest looked up from reference TRBV14 and TRBJ1-3): EAGVTQFPSHSVIEKGQTVTLRCDPISGHDNLYWYRRVMGKEIKFLLHFVKESKQDESGMPNNRFLAERTGGTYSTLKVQPAELEDSGVYFCASSEPGLGNTIYFGEGSWLTVV.

The chain links TRBV2 to TRBJ1-1, with TRBD1 as a possible D gene (5 bases). This CDR3 comprises 12 residues. Germline assignment: CDR1 SNHLY and CDR2 FYNNEI. V was clipped by 7 bases and J by 3 bases, with 9 bases between them. The CDR3 region is CASMEQDTEAFF. The CDR3 DNA reads TGTGCCAGCATGGAACAGGACACTGAAGCTTTCTTT.

This clone was found once. The chain employs TRBV7-9 and TRBJ2-3, with D maybe TRBD2 (5 bases). The V end lost 2 bases, the J end lost 2 bases, and 14 bases lay between the germline ends. The CDR3 is 16 amino acids. CDR1 is SEHNR and CDR2 is FQNEAQ in the germline V gene (reference sequence). The CDR3 loop is CASSLLVGIVTDTQYF. In DNA form, the CDR3 reads TGTGCCAGCAGCTTATTAGTCGGGATCGTCACAGATACGCAGTATTTT.

The gene calls are TRBV11-1 and TRBJ1-1; the match to TRBD1 covers 7 bases. The junction had 3 bases not matched to a gene; V was cut back by 6 bases and J by 5 bases. The CDR3 loop spans 12 amino acids. CDR1 and CDR2 from the germline V gene are SGHAT and FQDESV (reference sequence). CDR3 sequence (DNA): TGTGCCAGCAGACAGACAGGGACTGAAGCTTTCTTT. As protein: CASRQTGTEAFF.

V and J are TRBV6-5 and TRBJ1-4; D call uncertain. The CDR3 sequence is 15 residues long. Germline CDR1 and CDR2: MNHEY and SVGAGI. V lost 0 bases, J lost 7 bases, and 12 bases lay in between. DNA of the CDR3: TGTGCCAGCAGTTACTCGACTAACTCGGGTGAAAAACTGTTTTTT. This translates into CASSYSTNSGEKLFF.

V usage is TRBV19 and J usage is TRBJ1-2; possibly TRBD1 for D (5 bases). CDR1 is LNHDA, CDR2 SQIVND, per germline (reference sequence). This CDR3 is 15 amino acids long. Trimming shortened V by 5 bases and J by 3 bases, and 16 bases separated the two germline ends. In nucleotides, the CDR3 is TGTGCCAGTAGTCAGGGCAGGGATGTAGACTATGGCTACACCTTC. Encoded protein: CASSQGRDVDYGYTF.

The V gene is TRBV6-5, the J gene TRBJ1-2, with D possibly matching TRBD1 (6 bases). Trimming stripped 4 bases from V and 0 bases from J, with 12 bases between. CDR1 and CDR2 from the germline V gene are MNHEY and SVGAGI. The length of the CDR3 is 15 residues. CDR3 coding DNA: TGTGCCAGCAGTTCCGACAGGCCCCCTAACTATGGCTACACCTTC. It specifies CASSSDRPPNYGYTF.

This sequence joins TRBV7-2 and TRBJ1-4; D call uncertain. V was cut by 1 base and J by 7 bases, with 16 bases left in between. The germline gives CDR1 SGHTA, CDR2 FQGNSA. The CDR3 contains 16 residues. CDR3 region: CASSLVSGSATEKLFF. For the CDR3, the DNA is TGTGCCAGCAGCTTAGTTTCGGGGTCTGCTACTGAAAAACTGTTTTTT.

This clone came up a few times. This chain links TRBV6-5 with TRBJ1-4, with D uncertain. The CDR3 has 13 residues. Germline V gene sequence: CDR1 MNHEY, CDR2 SVGAGI. V shed 2 bases and J shed 10 bases, with 11 bases lying between them. The CDR3 DNA reads as TGTGCCAGCAGTTACGTCGGGAGCGGAAAACTGTTTTTT. This translates into CASSYVGSGKLFF.

The J gene is TRBJ2-3, the V gene TRBV6-6; perhaps TRBD2 as D (6 bases). CDR1 is MNHNY and CDR2 is SVGAGI in the germline V gene (reference sequence). This CDR3 region has 15 residues. V dropped 0 bases and J dropped 4 bases, with 11 bases sitting between them. The CDR3 loop is CASSYSVAAPDTQYF. The CDR3, as DNA: TGTGCCAGCAGTTACTCGGTAGCGGCCCCAGATACGCAGTATTTT.

The genes are TRBV6-2 or TRBV6-3 and TRBJ1-1; 8 bases fit TRBD1. After removal of 4 bases from V and 4 bases from J, the junction contained 8 bases not matched to a gene. CDR3 length: 15 residues. Looked up from germline, CDR1 is MNHEY and CDR2 is SVGEGT. The CDR3 region is CASSFTSGQGTEAFF. The CDR3 DNA sequence: TGTGCCAGCAGTTTCACTTCTGGACAGGGCACTGAAGCTTTCTTT.

This chain links TRBV7-2 with TRBJ2-3; D is uncertain. The CDR3 length is 16 residues. Trimming left V 4 bases short and J 0 bases short, with 14 bases between. Germline lookup yields CDR1 SGHTA and CDR2 FQGNSA. CDR3 bases: TGTGCCAGCAGCTCCGGAAGACTCCATAGCACAGATACGCAGTATTTT. This gives the protein CASSSGRLHSTDTQYF.